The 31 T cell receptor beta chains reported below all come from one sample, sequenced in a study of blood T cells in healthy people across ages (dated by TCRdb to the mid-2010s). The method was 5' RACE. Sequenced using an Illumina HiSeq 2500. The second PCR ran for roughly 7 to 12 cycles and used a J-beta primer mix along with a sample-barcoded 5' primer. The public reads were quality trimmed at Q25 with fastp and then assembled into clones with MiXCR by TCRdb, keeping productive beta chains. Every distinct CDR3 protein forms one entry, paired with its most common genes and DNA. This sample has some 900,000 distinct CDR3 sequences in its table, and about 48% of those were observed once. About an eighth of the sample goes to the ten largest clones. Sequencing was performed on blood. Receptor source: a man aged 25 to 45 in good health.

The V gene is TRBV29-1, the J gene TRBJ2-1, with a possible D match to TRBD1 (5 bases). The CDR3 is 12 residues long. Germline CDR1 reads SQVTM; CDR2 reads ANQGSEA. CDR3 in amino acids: CSSDIVHNEQFF. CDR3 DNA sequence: TGCAGTTCGGACATCGTGCACAATGAGCAGTTCTTC.

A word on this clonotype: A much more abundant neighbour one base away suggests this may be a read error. The CDR3 sequence is CASSFQTSEDAQYF. In nucleotides, the CDR3 is TGTGCCAGCAGCTTCCAAACTAGCGAAGATGCGCAGTATTTT. This rearrangement joins TRBV7-2 to TRBJ2-3; 7 bases fit TRBD2. Per the germline V gene, CDR1 is SGHTA and CDR2 is FQGNSA. The CDR3 has 14 residues.

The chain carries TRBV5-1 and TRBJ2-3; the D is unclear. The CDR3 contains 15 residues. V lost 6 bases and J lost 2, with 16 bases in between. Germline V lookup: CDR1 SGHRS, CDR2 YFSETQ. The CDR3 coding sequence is TGCGCCAGCAACGAGAACCCAGATTCCACAGATACGCAGTATTTT. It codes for CASNENPDSTDTQYF.

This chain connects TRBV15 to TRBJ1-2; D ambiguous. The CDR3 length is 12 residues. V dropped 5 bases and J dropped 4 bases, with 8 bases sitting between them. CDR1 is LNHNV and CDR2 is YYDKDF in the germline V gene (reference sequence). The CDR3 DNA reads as TGTGCCACCAGCCGGACCGGCTATGGCTACACCTTC. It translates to CATSRTGYGYTF. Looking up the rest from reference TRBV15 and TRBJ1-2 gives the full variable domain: DAMVIQNPRYQVTQFGKPVTLSCSQTLNHNVMYWYQQKSSQAPKLLFHYYDKDFNNEADTPDNFQSRRPNTSFCFLDIRSPGLGDTAMYLCATSRTGYGYTFGSGTRLTVV.

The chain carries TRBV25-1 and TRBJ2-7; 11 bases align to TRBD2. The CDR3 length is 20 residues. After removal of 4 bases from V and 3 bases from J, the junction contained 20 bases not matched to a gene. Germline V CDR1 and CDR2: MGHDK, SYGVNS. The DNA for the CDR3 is TGTGCCAGCAGTGCAGAAGTCGGACTAGCGGGCAACGAAGGGGACTACGAGCAGTACTTC. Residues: CASSAEVGLAGNEGDYEQYF.

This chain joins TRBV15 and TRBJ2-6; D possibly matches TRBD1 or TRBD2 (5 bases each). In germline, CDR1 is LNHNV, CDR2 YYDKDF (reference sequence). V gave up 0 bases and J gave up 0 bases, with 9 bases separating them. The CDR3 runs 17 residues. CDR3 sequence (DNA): TGTGCCACCAGCAGAGAGGGACGGGCCTCTGGGGCCAACGTCCTGACTTTC. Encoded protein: CATSREGRASGANVLTF.

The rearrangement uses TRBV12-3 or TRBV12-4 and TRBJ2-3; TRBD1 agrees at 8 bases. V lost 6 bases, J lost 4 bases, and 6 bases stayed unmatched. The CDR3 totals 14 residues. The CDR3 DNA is TGTGCCAGCAGATGGACAGGGCCCGCAGATACGCAGTATTTT. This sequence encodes CASRWTGPADTQYF.

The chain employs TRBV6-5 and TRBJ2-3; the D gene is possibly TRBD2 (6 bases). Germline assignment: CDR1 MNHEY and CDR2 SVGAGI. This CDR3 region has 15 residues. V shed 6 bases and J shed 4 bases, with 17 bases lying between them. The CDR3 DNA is TGTGCCAGCAGGGCCGAGACTAGTTTTGCAGATACGCAGTATTTT. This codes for CASRAETSFADTQYF.

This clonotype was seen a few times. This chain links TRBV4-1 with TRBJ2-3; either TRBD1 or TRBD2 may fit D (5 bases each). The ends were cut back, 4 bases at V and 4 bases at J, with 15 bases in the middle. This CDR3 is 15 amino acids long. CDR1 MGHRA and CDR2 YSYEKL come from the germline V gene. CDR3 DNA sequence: TGCGCCAGCAGCCCGGGTCAGGGACCGGCAGATACGCAGTATTTT. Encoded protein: CASSPGQGPADTQYF.

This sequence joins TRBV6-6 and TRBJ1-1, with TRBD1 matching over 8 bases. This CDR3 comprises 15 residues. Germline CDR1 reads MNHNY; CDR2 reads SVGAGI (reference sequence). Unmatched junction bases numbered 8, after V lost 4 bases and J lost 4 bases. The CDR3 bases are TGTGCCAGCAGTTGGGTACAGGGGGAGAGCACTGAAGCTTTCTTT. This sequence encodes CASSWVQGESTEAFF.

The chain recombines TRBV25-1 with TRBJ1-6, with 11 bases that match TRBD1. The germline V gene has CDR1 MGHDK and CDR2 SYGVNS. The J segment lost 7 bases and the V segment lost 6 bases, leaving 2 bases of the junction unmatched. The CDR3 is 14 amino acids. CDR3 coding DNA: TGTGCCAGCAGGGGGACAGGGGGAAATTCACCCCTCCACTTT. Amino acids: CASRGTGGNSPLHF.

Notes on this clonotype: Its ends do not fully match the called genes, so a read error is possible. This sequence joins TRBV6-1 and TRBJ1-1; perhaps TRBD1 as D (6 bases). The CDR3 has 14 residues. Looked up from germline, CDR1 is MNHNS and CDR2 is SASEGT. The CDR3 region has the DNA TGTGCCAGCAGAGAAGGGGGACAGAACACTGAAGCTTTCTTT. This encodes CASREGGQNTEAFF.

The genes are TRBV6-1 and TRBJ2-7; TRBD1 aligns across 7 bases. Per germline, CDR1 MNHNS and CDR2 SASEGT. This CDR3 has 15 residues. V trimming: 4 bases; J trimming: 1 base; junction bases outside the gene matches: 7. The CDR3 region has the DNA TGTGCCAGCAGTGCCCTACCGGGACAGTCCTACGAGCAGTACTTC. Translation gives CASSALPGQSYEQYF.

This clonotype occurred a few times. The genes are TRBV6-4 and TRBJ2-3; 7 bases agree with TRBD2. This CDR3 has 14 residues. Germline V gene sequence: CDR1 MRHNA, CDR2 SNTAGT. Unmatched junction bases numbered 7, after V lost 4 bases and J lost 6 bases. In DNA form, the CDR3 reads TGTGCCAGCAGTGGCAGGAGCGGGGCGGATACGCAGTATTTT. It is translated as CASSGRSGADTQYF.

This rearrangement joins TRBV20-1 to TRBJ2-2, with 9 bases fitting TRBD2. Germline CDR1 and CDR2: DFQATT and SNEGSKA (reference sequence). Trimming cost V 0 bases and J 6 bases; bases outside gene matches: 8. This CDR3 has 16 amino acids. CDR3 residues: CSARDRAGGPPGELFF. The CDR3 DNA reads TGCAGTGCTAGAGATAGGGCGGGGGGGCCCCCCGGGGAGCTGTTTTTT.

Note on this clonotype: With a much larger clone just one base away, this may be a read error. The CDR3 DNA is TGTGCCGGCAGCTTAGGGACAGGGGCAGATACGCAGTATTTT. Translated: CAGSLGTGADTQYF. This rearrangement joins TRBV7-2 to TRBJ2-3; TRBD1 matches at 10 bases. The CDR3 is 14 amino acids. Germline CDR1 is SGHTA and CDR2 is FQGNSA.

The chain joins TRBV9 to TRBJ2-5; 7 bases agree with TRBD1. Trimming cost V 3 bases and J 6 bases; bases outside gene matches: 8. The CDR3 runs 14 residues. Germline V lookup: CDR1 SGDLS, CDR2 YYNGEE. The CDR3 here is CASSATGFEQTQYF. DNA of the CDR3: TGTGCCAGCAGCGCGACAGGGTTCGAACAGACCCAGTACTTC.

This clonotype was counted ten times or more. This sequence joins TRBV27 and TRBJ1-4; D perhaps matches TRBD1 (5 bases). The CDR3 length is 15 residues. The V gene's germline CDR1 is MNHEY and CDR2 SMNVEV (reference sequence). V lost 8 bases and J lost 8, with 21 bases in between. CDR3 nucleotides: TGTGCCAGCCAGAGAAGACAGTCATCCAACGAAAAACTGTTTTTT. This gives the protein CASQRRQSSNEKLFF.

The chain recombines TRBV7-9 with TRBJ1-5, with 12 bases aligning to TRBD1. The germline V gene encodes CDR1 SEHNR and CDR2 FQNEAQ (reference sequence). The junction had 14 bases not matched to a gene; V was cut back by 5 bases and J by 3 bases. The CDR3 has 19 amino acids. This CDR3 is CASSPRGVRDRGPNQPQHF. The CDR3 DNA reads TGTGCCAGCAGCCCCCGGGGGGTCCGGGACAGGGGGCCCAATCAGCCCCAGCATTTT.

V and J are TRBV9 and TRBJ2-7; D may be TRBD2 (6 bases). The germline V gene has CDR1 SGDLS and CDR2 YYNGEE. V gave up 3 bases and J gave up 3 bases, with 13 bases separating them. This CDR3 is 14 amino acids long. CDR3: CASSAGDSIYEQYF. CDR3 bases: TGTGCCAGCAGCGCCGGGGACTCAATCTACGAGCAGTACTTC. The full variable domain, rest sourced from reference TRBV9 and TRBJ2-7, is DSGVTQTPKHLITATGQRVTLRCSPRSGDLSVYWYQQSLDQGLQFLIQYYNGEERAKGNILERFSAQQFPDLHSELNLSSLELGDSALYFCASSAGDSIYEQYFGPGTRLTVT.

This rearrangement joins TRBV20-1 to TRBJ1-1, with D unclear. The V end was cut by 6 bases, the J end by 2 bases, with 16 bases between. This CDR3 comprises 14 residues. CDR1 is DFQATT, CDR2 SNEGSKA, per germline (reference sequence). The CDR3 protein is CSARRAESNTEAFF. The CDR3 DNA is TGCAGTGCCCGGAGGGCAGAGTCCAACACTGAAGCTTTCTTT.

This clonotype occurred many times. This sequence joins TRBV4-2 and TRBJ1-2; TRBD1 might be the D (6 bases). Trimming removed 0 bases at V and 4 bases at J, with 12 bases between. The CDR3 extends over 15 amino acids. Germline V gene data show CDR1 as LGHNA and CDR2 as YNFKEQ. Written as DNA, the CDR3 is TGTGCCAGCAGCCAAGACCTCCAGGGGACCTATGGCTACACCTTC. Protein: CASSQDLQGTYGYTF.

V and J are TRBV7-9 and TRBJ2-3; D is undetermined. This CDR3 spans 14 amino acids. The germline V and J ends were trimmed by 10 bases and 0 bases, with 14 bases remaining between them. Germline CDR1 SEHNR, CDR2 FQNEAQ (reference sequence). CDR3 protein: CATLPPLSTDTQYF. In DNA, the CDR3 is TGTGCCACCCTTCCCCCCCTAAGCACAGATACGCAGTATTTT.

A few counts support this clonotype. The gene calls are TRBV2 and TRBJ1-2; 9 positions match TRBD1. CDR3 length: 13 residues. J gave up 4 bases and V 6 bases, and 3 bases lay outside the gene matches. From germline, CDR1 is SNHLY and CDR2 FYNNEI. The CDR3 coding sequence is TGTGCCAGCAGGGGGACAGGGATCTATGGCTACACCTTC. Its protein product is CASRGTGIYGYTF.

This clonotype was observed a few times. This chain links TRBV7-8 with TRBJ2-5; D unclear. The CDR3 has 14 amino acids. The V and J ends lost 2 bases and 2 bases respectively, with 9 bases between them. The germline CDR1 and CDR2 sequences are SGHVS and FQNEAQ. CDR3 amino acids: CASSLSRRQETQYF. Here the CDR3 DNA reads TGTGCCAGCAGCTTATCCCGGAGACAAGAGACCCAGTACTTC.

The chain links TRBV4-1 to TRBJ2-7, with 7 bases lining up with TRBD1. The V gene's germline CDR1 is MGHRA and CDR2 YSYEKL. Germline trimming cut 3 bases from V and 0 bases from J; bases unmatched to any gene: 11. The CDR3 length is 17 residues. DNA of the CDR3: TGCGCCAGCAGCCAGGGGGTTAGGACAGGAGTCTCCTACGAGCAGTACTTC. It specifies CASSQGVRTGVSYEQYF.

The CDR3 reads CSAGRIGLGQETQYF. CDR3 bases: TGCAGTGCTGGCCGTATAGGACTAGGTCAAGAGACCCAGTACTTC. The J gene is TRBJ2-5, the V gene TRBV20-1, with TRBD2 identical over 7 bases. The CDR3 length is 15 residues. J gave up 2 bases and V 5 bases, and 11 bases lay outside the gene matches. Germline V lookup: CDR1 DFQATT, CDR2 SNEGSKA (reference sequence).

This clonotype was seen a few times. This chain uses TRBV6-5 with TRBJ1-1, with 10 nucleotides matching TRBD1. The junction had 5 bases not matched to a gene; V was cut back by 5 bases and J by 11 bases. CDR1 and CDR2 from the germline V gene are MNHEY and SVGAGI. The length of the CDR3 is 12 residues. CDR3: CASSTDRGYAFF. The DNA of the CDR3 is TGTGCCAGCAGTACGGACAGGGGGTATGCTTTCTTT.

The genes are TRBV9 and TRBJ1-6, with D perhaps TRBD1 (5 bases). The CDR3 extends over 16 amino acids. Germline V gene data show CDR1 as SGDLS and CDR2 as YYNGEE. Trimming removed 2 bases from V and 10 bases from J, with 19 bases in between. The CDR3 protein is CASSVDGAPDTSPLHF. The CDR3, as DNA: TGTGCCAGCAGCGTCGACGGCGCCCCGGACACCTCACCCCTCCACTTT. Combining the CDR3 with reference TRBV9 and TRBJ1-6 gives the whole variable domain DSGVTQTPKHLITATGQRVTLRCSPRSGDLSVYWYQQSLDQGLQFLIQYYNGEERAKGNILERFSAQQFPDLHSELNLSSLELGDSALYFCASSVDGAPDTSPLHFGNGTRLTVT.

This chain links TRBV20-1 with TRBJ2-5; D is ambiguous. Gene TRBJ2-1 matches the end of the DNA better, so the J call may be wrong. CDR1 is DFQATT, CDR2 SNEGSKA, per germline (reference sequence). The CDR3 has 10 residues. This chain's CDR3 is CSASGETQFF. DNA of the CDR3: TGCAGTGCTAGTGGAGAGACCCAGTTCTTC.

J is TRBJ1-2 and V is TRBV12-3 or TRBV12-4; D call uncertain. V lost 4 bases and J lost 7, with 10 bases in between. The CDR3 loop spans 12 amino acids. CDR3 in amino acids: CASSSPDIGYTF. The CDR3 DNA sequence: TGTGCCAGCAGTTCTCCCGACATTGGCTACACCTTC.